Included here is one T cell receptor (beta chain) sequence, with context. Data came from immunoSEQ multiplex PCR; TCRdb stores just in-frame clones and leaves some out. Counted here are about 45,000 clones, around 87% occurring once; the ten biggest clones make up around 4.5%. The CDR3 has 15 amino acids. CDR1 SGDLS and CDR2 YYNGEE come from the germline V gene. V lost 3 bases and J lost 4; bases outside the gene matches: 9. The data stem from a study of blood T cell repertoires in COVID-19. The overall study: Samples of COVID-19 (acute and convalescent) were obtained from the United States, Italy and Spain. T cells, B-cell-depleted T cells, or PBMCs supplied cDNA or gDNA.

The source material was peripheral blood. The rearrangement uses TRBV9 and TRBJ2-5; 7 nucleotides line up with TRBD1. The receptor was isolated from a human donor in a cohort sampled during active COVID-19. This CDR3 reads CASSGRDRVGETQYF. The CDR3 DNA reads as TGTGCCAGCAGCGGGAGAGACAGGGTGGGAGAGACCCAGTACTTC.